The 32 T cell receptor beta chains reported below all come from one sample, sequenced in a study of blood T cell repertoires in COVID-19. Sequenced by immunoSEQ multiplex PCR; TCRdb stores in-frame clones only, minus some. The table shows a few hundred thousand clones, with approximately 92% occurring only once. Material for sequencing was PBMCs or T cells enriched from blood (not recorded which). These receptors all stem from a woman under 40 who had recovered from COVID-19.

V usage is TRBV29-1 and J usage is TRBJ2-7, with TRBD1 matching over 7 bases. In germline, CDR1 is SQVTM, CDR2 ANQGSEA. With V trimmed by 4 bases and J by 3 bases, 15 bases remained unmatched. The CDR3 has 16 amino acids. The CDR3 region is CSVGGGAGPRLYEQYF. The CDR3, as DNA: TGCAGCGTTGGAGGGGGCGCCGGACCACGACTCTACGAGCAGTACTTC.

This clone was observed a single time. In DNA, the CDR3 is TGTGCCAGCAGTTTTACAGATAATGAAAAACTGTTTTTT. It encodes CASSFTDNEKLFF. The chain combines TRBV12-3 or TRBV12-4 with TRBJ1-4; unclear D gene. With 3 bases removed from V and 4 bases from J, the gap between germline ends came to 6 bases. This CDR3 comprises 13 residues.

CDR3 amino acids: CASSTTSGRYNEQYF. In DNA form, the CDR3 reads TGTGCCAGTAGTACCACTAGCGGGAGGTATAACGAGCAGTACTTC. The gene calls are TRBV19 and TRBJ2-7, with 12 bases identical to TRBD2. Trimming took 4 bases from V and 5 from J; bases not matched to a gene: 6. The CDR3 is made up of 15 amino acids. The germline CDR1 and CDR2 sequences are LNHDA and SQIVND (reference sequence).

This clone turned up a few times. V usage is TRBV25-1 and J usage is TRBJ2-7; weak D call: TRBD1 (6 bases). Germline V gene lookup returns CDR1 MGHDK and CDR2 SYGVNS. CDR3 size: 11 residues. V dropped 6 bases and J dropped 6 bases, with 9 bases sitting between them. The CDR3 nucleotides are TGTGCCAGCAGGAACAGGGTCGAGCAGTACTTC. This encodes CASRNRVEQYF.

The genes are TRBV5-1 and TRBJ2-5, with D perhaps matching TRBD2 (5 bases). V was trimmed by 5 bases and J by 3 bases, leaving 11 bases between them. Germline assignment: CDR1 SGHRS and CDR2 YFSETQ. The CDR3 spans 13 residues. The CDR3 DNA reads TGCGCCAGCAGTAAGGGAGACGAAGAGACCCAGTACTTC. The encoded protein is CASSKGDEETQYF. Filled out from reference TRBV5-1 and TRBJ2-5, the complete variable domain reads KAGVTQTPRYLIKTRGQQVTLSCSPISGHRSVSWYQQTPGQGLQFLFEYFSETQRNKGNFPGRFSGRQFSNSRSEMNVSTLELGDSALYLCASSKGDEETQYFGPGTRLLVL.

This clone was recorded a few times. The chain employs TRBV9 and TRBJ1-2, with D perhaps matching TRBD1 (6 bases). Germline values: CDR1 SGDLS, CDR2 YYNGEE. CDR3 length: 14 residues. V lost 0 bases to trimming and J lost 6 bases, with 12 bases between them. The CDR3 sequence: CASSVGGGADGYTF. For the CDR3, the DNA is TGTGCCAGCAGCGTAGGGGGGGGCGCGGATGGCTACACCTTC.

This chain connects TRBV7-2 to TRBJ2-1, with 9 bases fitting TRBD1. V was pared by 0 bases and J by 6 bases, with 3 bases of the junction left unmatched. CDR1 is SGHTA and CDR2 is FQGNSA in the germline V gene. The CDR3 sequence is 15 residues long. For the CDR3, the DNA is TGTGCCAGCAGCTTAGCAGTGACAGGGGGCAATGAGCAGTTCTTC. Its protein is CASSLAVTGGNEQFF.

The table lists this clone with a few counts. V is TRBV7-2 and J is TRBJ1-2; 7 positions agree with TRBD1. The CDR3 has 16 amino acids. J was trimmed by 2 bases and V by 5 bases; bases with no gene match: 11. Germline CDR1 SGHTA, CDR2 FQGNSA. CDR3 in DNA: TGTGCCAGCAGCGCCCGACAGGACAGGTTAAACTATGGCTACACCTTC. Translation: CASSARQDRLNYGYTF.

This chain connects TRBV9 to TRBJ1-2, with TRBD1 matching over 7 bases. The CDR3 covers 17 residues. With 1 base clipped from V and 2 bases from J, the junction kept 11 bases outside the gene matches. Germline-derived CDR1 and CDR2 are SGDLS and YYNGEE. The CDR3 region has the DNA TGTGCCAGCAGCGTATCCCCCGGGACAGATAGCAACTATGGCTACACCTTC. Translated: CASSVSPGTDSNYGYTF.

The gene calls are TRBV28 and TRBJ2-1, with 8 bases matching TRBD1. The CDR3 length is 13 residues. From germline, CDR1 is MDHEN and CDR2 SYDVKM. After removal of 10 bases from V and 7 bases from J, the junction contained 9 bases not matched to a gene. The CDR3 nucleotides are TGTGCCACCTCGACAGGGGAAGAGAATGAGCAGTTCTTC. Amino acids: CATSTGEENEQFF.

The chain combines TRBV6-1 with TRBJ2-2; D is undetermined. Germline lookup yields CDR1 MNHNS and CDR2 SASEGT. The CDR3 loop spans 17 amino acids. V shed 3 bases and J shed 0 bases, with 14 bases lying between them. CDR3 nucleotide sequence: TGTGCCAGCAGTGACCTTTTGGCGGTAGCGAACACCGGGGAGCTGTTTTTT. It codes for CASSDLLAVANTGELFF.

This chain connects TRBV5-1 to TRBJ1-2; D gene ambiguous. Between the trimmed V and J ends, which lost 6 bases and 4 bases, there was a span of 13 bases. The CDR3 consists of 13 residues. CDR1 is SGHRS, CDR2 YFSETQ, per germline. The CDR3 spells CASNERAGYGYTF. The CDR3 DNA sequence: TGCGCCAGCAACGAGCGGGCGGGCTATGGCTACACCTTC. Using reference TRBV5-1 and TRBJ1-2 for the parts outside the CDR3, the full variable domain is KAGVTQTPRYLIKTRGQQVTLSCSPISGHRSVSWYQQTPGQGLQFLFEYFSETQRNKGNFPGRFSGRQFSNSRSEMNVSTLELGDSALYLCASNERAGYGYTFGSGTRLTVV.

To note about this clone: In the same sample, other DNA sequences code for this CDR3. The chain carries TRBV5-1 and TRBJ1-1; D not certain. V was trimmed by 1 base and J by 1 base, leaving 5 bases between them. CDR3 size: 13 residues. CDR1 is SGHRS and CDR2 is YFSETQ in the germline V gene. This CDR3 reads CASSLTANTEAFF. CDR3 sequence (DNA): TGCGCCAGCAGCTTGACAGCGAACACTGAAGCTTTCTTT.

V usage is TRBV30 and J usage is TRBJ1-1; perhaps TRBD1 as D (5 bases). The CDR3 length is 16 residues. Trimming took 4 bases from V and 3 from J, leaving 21 bases between them. Germline CDR1 reads GTSNPN; CDR2 reads SVGIG (reference sequence). The CDR3 here is CAWNLPGWFLDTEAFF. Here the CDR3 DNA reads TGTGCCTGGAACCTGCCAGGGTGGTTCTTGGACACTGAAGCTTTCTTT. Drawing the rest from reference TRBV30 and TRBJ1-1, the complete variable domain is SQTIHQWPATLVQPVGSPLSLECTVEGTSNPNLYWYRQAAGRGLQLLFYSVGIGQISSEVPQNLSASRPQDRQFILSSKKLLLSDSGFYLCAWNLPGWFLDTEAFFGQGTRLTVV.

The chain recombines TRBV18 with TRBJ1-2; TRBD1 agrees at 12 bases. The CDR3 loop spans 14 amino acids. The germline V gene encodes CDR1 KGHSH and CDR2 LQKENI. V shed 4 bases, J shed 6 bases, and the junction held 3 bases outside the gene matches. CDR3 coding DNA: TGTGCCAGCTCACGGGACAGGGGGCCGGATGGCTACACCTTC. Its translation: CASSRDRGPDGYTF.

This chain uses TRBV18 with TRBJ1-1; the D gene is possibly TRBD1 (5 bases). V lost 3 bases to trimming and J lost 4 bases, with 12 bases between them. Germline values: CDR1 KGHSH, CDR2 LQKENI. The CDR3 loop spans 14 amino acids. The DNA for the CDR3 is TGTGCCAGCTCACCTGAGGCAGGGATCACTGAAGCTTTCTTT. Translated, it gives CASSPEAGITEAFF.

This chain joins TRBV11-1 and TRBJ2-7; TRBD1 matches at 9 bases. The CDR3 contains 16 residues. V lost 3 bases, J lost 6 bases, and 12 bases stayed unmatched. Germline-derived CDR1 and CDR2 are SGHAT and FQDESV (reference sequence). This CDR3 reads CASSLRTGVLVVEQYF. The CDR3 DNA is TGTGCCAGCAGCTTGCGGACAGGGGTCCTAGTCGTCGAGCAGTACTTC.

This rearrangement joins TRBV21-1 to TRBJ1-1; TRBD1, the table's D call, lacks a check against the DNA. TRBV21-1 is marked as a pseudogene. The CDR3 has 12 amino acids. CDR3 loop: CASTGGGAEAFF. CDR3 coding DNA: TGTGCCAGCACCGGAGGGGGCGCTGAAGCTTTCTTT.

The chain is built from TRBV19 and TRBJ1-2; 8 nucleotides align to TRBD1. The junction had 10 bases not matched to a gene; V was cut back by 6 bases and J by 4 bases. The CDR3 sequence is 15 residues long. The V gene's germline CDR1 is LNHDA and CDR2 SQIVND (reference sequence). DNA for the CDR3: TGTGCCAGTAGACCGCGACGGACAGGGCCCTATGGCTACACCTTC. Translated: CASRPRRTGPYGYTF.

V usage is TRBV20-1 and J usage is TRBJ1-1; no firm D call. Trimming pared 5 bases from V and 0 bases from J, leaving 4 bases between. The CDR3 has 11 residues. The germline V gene encodes CDR1 DFQATT and CDR2 SNEGSKA (reference sequence). Here the CDR3 DNA reads TGCAGTGCTCCGGTGAACACTGAAGCTTTCTTT. It codes for CSAPVNTEAFF.

The chain combines TRBV12-5 with TRBJ2-2, with 13 bases aligning to TRBD2. Unmatched junction bases numbered 4, after V lost 4 bases and J lost 2 bases. Germline CDR1 LGHNT, CDR2 FRNRAP. The CDR3 totals 17 residues. Written as DNA, the CDR3 is TGTGCTAGTGGTTCACTAGCGGGGGGGCGCAACACCGGGGAGCTGTTTTTT. Residues: CASGSLAGGRNTGELFF.

This chain connects TRBV7-2 to TRBJ1-3; TRBD1 might be the D (6 bases). Per germline, CDR1 SGHTA and CDR2 FQGNSA. Trimming cost V 5 bases and J 4 bases, with 15 bases left between them. The CDR3 is 15 amino acids. CDR3 sequence reads: CASSIQGSSGNTIYF. The CDR3 coding sequence is TGTGCCAGCAGCATACAGGGTTCCTCCGGAAACACCATATATTTT.

The chain couples TRBV18 to TRBJ2-7, with D tentatively TRBD1 (6 bases). Germline lookup yields CDR1 KGHSH and CDR2 LQKENI. The CDR3 is made up of 16 amino acids. Deletions cut 3 bases from V and 5 bases from J, with 20 bases between. The CDR3 sequence is CASSPRTGSGLNEQYF. Here the CDR3 DNA reads TGTGCCAGCTCACCCCGTACAGGGTCGGGGTTGAACGAGCAGTACTTC.

The chain carries TRBV7-6 and TRBJ2-7; weak D call: TRBD2 (5 bases). V was trimmed by 7 bases and J by 4 bases, leaving 14 bases between them. The V gene's germline CDR1 is SGHVS and CDR2 FNYEAQ. The CDR3 runs 13 residues. As DNA, the CDR3 is TGTGCCAGCAATGAGGGATCAGGATACGAGCAGTACTTC. Translated, it gives CASNEGSGYEQYF.

The chain has TRBV27 and TRBJ2-3, with TRBD2 matching 8 bases. The CDR3 totals 17 residues. Trimming took 6 bases from V and 3 from J; bases not matched to a gene: 14. Germline lookup yields CDR1 MNHEY and CDR2 SMNVEV (reference sequence). For the CDR3, the DNA is TGTGCCAGCAGCGGTCCGGGGGGGTACTTCATGACAGATACGCAGTATTTT. Protein sequence: CASSGPGGYFMTDTQYF.

This chain connects TRBV7-8 to TRBJ2-3, with 11 positions matching TRBD2. The germline V gene encodes CDR1 SGHVS and CDR2 FQNEAQ. The V segment lost 0 bases and the J segment 2 bases; nucleotides outside the gene matches: 7. The CDR3 has 18 residues. CDR3 loop: CASSLALGLADNTDTQYF. The CDR3 DNA follows: TGTGCCAGCAGCTTAGCGCTGGGACTAGCGGACAACACAGATACGCAGTATTTT.

The chain carries TRBV5-1 and TRBJ2-3; TRBD2 agrees at 8 bases. The ends lost 4 bases at V and 2 bases at J; junction bases unmatched: 21. The CDR3 contains 20 residues. Germline V gene lookup returns CDR1 SGHRS and CDR2 YFSETQ. CDR3 in amino acids: CASSPPVASGGPLSTDTQYF. CDR3 in DNA: TGCGCCAGCAGCCCGCCGGTGGCGAGCGGGGGCCCCCTCTCCACAGATACGCAGTATTTT.

The chain combines TRBV10-3 with TRBJ2-1; D is undetermined. Germline-derived CDR1 and CDR2 are ENHRY and SYGVKD. V was pared by 8 bases and J by 3 bases, with 20 bases between. This CDR3 is built from 16 residues. CDR3 in amino acids: CAIARLGSVYYNEQFF. The CDR3 coding sequence is TGTGCCATCGCCAGGCTTGGCTCCGTATACTACAATGAGCAGTTCTTC.

The chain recombines TRBV6-5 with TRBJ2-3; D gene ambiguous. This CDR3 has 12 amino acids. Germline-derived CDR1 and CDR2 are MNHEY and SVGAGI. With 6 bases removed from V and 1 base from J, the gap between germline ends came to 5 bases. CDR3 sequence: CASSRGTDTQYF. CDR3 in DNA: TGTGCCAGCAGCCGGGGCACAGATACGCAGTATTTT.

The gene calls are TRBV27 and TRBJ2-7; D remains ambiguous. The CDR3 runs to 13 residues. Trimming removed 2 bases from V and 4 bases from J, with 9 bases in between. Germline CDR1 reads MNHEY; CDR2 reads SMNVEV (reference sequence). CDR3 sequence (DNA): TGTGCCAGCAGTTTAGGCGGAACATACGAGCAGTACTTC. It translates to CASSLGGTYEQYF.

Here the CDR3 DNA reads TGCGCCAGCACGGGAGGGGAGACAGATACGCAGTATTTT. Amino acid sequence: CASTGGETDTQYF. The J gene is TRBJ2-3, the V gene TRBV5-1; 8 bases are a match to TRBD2. The J segment lost 3 bases and the V segment lost 6 bases, leaving 3 bases of the junction unmatched. This CDR3 region has 13 residues. CDR1 SGHRS and CDR2 YFSETQ come from the germline V gene.

J is TRBJ1-3 and V is TRBV5-1; no reliable D call. Germline V gene lookup returns CDR1 SGHRS and CDR2 YFSETQ. CDR3 length: 13 residues. V was pared by 4 bases and J by 8 bases, with 13 bases between. The CDR3 DNA is TGCGCCAGCAGCGGAGGGATCGGAGACACCATATATTTT. Its protein product is CASSGGIGDTIYF.